What follows are 26 T cell receptor beta chains derived from one specimen sequenced in a study of identical twins. TCRdb re-derived calls from the 5' RACE reads in MiXCR, one entry per CDR3 protein. The sample consists of 200,000 to 250,000 distinct CDR3 sequences, over 5.5% of them appearing once. These sequences were also reported in another study, on T cells expressing NK-cell markers.

Sequencing was carried out using CD8+ T cells sorted from blood. The receptor source for this set is a woman aged 18 to 35 in good health.

This clonotype was detected a few times. The rearrangement joins TRBV19 to TRBJ1-6; D unresolved. V was cut by 4 bases and J by 5 bases, with 6 bases left in between. This CDR3 contains 13 residues. In germline, CDR1 is LNHDA, CDR2 SQIVND (reference sequence). CDR3 sequence: CASSTTNNSPLHF. In DNA form, the CDR3 reads TGTGCCAGTAGTACCACAAATAATTCACCCCTCCACTTT.

The chain combines TRBV21-1 with TRBJ2-5; the listed D gene, TRBD1, was not tested against the DNA. TRBV21-1 is recorded as a pseudogene. The CDR3 extends over 15 amino acids. Here the CDR3 DNA reads TGTGCCAGCAGCAAATTAGGCAGGGGTGGTGAGACCCAGTACTTC. Protein product: CASSKLGRGGETQYF.

This CDR3 is CSASPGQSNQPQHF. CDR3 DNA: TGCAGTGCCAGTCCGGGACAGAGCAATCAGCCCCAGCATTTT. This sequence joins TRBV20-1 and TRBJ1-5, with 7 bases fitting TRBD1. This CDR3 contains 14 residues. J was trimmed by 1 base and V by 6 bases; bases with no gene match: 6. Germline CDR1 is DFQATT and CDR2 is SNEGSKA (reference sequence).

This clonotype has more than one count but fewer than ten. The V gene is TRBV9, the J gene TRBJ2-2, with 8 bases identical to TRBD2. The CDR3 loop spans 16 amino acids. The trim removed 0 bases at V and 7 bases at J, leaving 8 bases unmatched. Germline V gene data show CDR1 as SGDLS and CDR2 as YYNGEE. CDR3 residues: CASSVDAGGVVGELFF. CDR3 DNA sequence: TGTGCCAGCAGCGTAGACGCGGGAGGTGTAGTCGGGGAGCTGTTTTTT.

The table lists this clonotype with many counts. This chain uses TRBV7-2 with TRBJ2-1, with D unresolved. V was pared by 5 bases and J by 0 bases, with 11 bases between. Germline V CDR1 and CDR2: SGHTA, FQGNSA. The CDR3 totals 15 residues. The CDR3 DNA is TGTGCCAGCAGCCCCCTGGGAAACTCCTACAATGAGCAGTTCTTC. The encoded protein is CASSPLGNSYNEQFF.

This clonotype has a handful of counts. The V and J genes are TRBV7-9 and TRBJ1-3; the D is unclear. Germline-derived CDR1 and CDR2 are SEHNR and FQNEAQ (reference sequence). The CDR3 is 13 residues long. DNA for the CDR3: TGTGCTACTGAGGGTATCTCTGGAAACACCATATATTTT. Protein sequence: CATEGISGNTIYF.

The sample holds many counts of this clonotype. The chain recombines TRBV11-2 with TRBJ2-1; D remains ambiguous. The CDR3 totals 11 residues. Trimming cost V 5 bases and J 8 bases, with 7 bases left between them. Looked up from germline, CDR1 is SGHAT and CDR2 is FQNNGV. The CDR3 DNA follows: TGTGCCAGCAGCGTAAAGGATGAGCAGTTCTTC. Translated, it gives CASSVKDEQFF.

This clonotype was counted at least ten times. The chain uses TRBV7-9 and TRBJ1-1; 8 nucleotides line up with TRBD1. The V segment lost 5 bases and the J segment 1 base; nucleotides outside the gene matches: 6. The CDR3 spans 15 residues. CDR1 and CDR2 from the germline V gene are SEHNR and FQNEAQ (reference sequence). DNA for the CDR3: TGTGCCAGCAGCCTCCAGACAGGGGAGAACACTGAAGCTTTCTTT. It encodes CASSLQTGENTEAFF.

This clonotype was recorded many times. J is TRBJ1-1 and V is TRBV18; maybe TRBD1 (6 bases). The germline V gene has CDR1 KGHSH and CDR2 LQKENI. The V and J ends lost 2 bases and 0 bases respectively, with 7 bases between them. The CDR3 consists of 14 residues. In nucleotides, the CDR3 is TGTGCCAGCTCACCAAACAGGGTGAACACTGAAGCTTTCTTT. The encoded protein is CASSPNRVNTEAFF.

V usage is TRBV2 and J usage is TRBJ2-3; D gene ambiguous. Trimming left V 2 bases short and J 2 bases short, with 8 bases between. The CDR3 sequence is 14 residues long. CDR1 and CDR2 (germline): SNHLY, FYNNEI. CDR3 nucleotide sequence: TGTGCCAGCAGTGAATGGGCAGCCACAGATACGCAGTATTTT. Translation gives CASSEWAATDTQYF.

This clonotype was picked up many times. J is TRBJ2-7 and V is TRBV5-4, with unresolved D. The germline gives CDR1 SGHNT, CDR2 YYREEE (reference sequence). The germline V and J ends were trimmed by 0 bases and 4 bases, with 5 bases remaining between them. This CDR3 is 12 amino acids long. In DNA, the CDR3 is TGTGCCAGCAGCTTGGAAAGGTACGAGCAGTACTTC. This translates into CASSLERYEQYF.

This clonotype has ten or more counts. The chain links TRBV4-3 to TRBJ2-1, with 11 nucleotides matching TRBD2. Germline V gives CDR1 LGHNA, CDR2 YSLEER. This CDR3 has 16 residues. V trimming: 4 bases; J trimming: 9 bases; junction bases outside the gene matches: 11. CDR3 residues: CASSLQTSGMGGEQFF. CDR3 bases: TGCGCCAGCAGCCTCCAGACTAGCGGGATGGGCGGTGAGCAGTTCTTC.

This clonotype has just a few counts. The chain combines TRBV7-9 with TRBJ1-4; D is ambiguous. CDR1 is SEHNR and CDR2 is FQNEAQ in the germline V gene (reference sequence). V was shortened by 5 bases and J by 3 bases, with 10 bases between the two germline ends. The CDR3 has 14 amino acids. For the CDR3, the DNA is TGTGCCAGCAGCCAAGTTTCGGCTAATGAAAAACTGTTTTTT. Its translation: CASSQVSANEKLFF.

This clonotype showed up many times. The J gene is TRBJ2-3, the V gene TRBV20-1, with 9 bases lining up with TRBD2. Germline loops: CDR1 DFQATT, CDR2 SNEGSKA (reference sequence). This CDR3 has 13 amino acids. The V and J ends lost 2 bases and 7 bases, in that order; junction bases with no gene match: 4. CDR3 sequence: CSARSSGGNTQYF. CDR3 DNA sequence: TGCAGTGCTAGAAGTAGCGGGGGAAATACGCAGTATTTT.

This clonotype has a handful of counts. This chain links TRBV12-3 or TRBV12-4 with TRBJ1-5, with D unclear. The CDR3 extends over 15 amino acids. Trimming shortened V by 1 base and J by 1 base, and 8 bases separated the two germline ends. CDR3 amino acids: CASSLGSASNQPQHF. CDR3 in DNA: TGTGCCAGCAGTTTAGGATCGGCGAGCAATCAGCCCCAGCATTTT.

This clonotype was observed a few times. CDR3 amino acids: CASSFTINRGSYEQYF. In DNA, the CDR3 is TGTGCCAGCAGCTTTACCATTAACAGGGGTTCCTACGAGCAGTACTTC. This chain connects TRBV7-9 to TRBJ2-7; 7 positions match TRBD1. The CDR3 has 16 amino acids. The germline CDR1 and CDR2 sequences are SEHNR and FQNEAQ (reference sequence). V was clipped by 3 bases and J by 1 base; unmatched bases: 9.

In its sample, this clonotype was seen a few times. The chain employs TRBV2 and TRBJ2-3; 11 nucleotides line up with TRBD1. The CDR3 runs to 16 residues. The trim removed 4 bases at V and 1 base at J, leaving 4 bases unmatched. The germline V gene has CDR1 SNHLY and CDR2 FYNNEI. CDR3 sequence reads: CASSGWTGGRTDTQYF. DNA for the CDR3: TGTGCCAGCAGTGGTTGGACAGGGGGCCGCACAGATACGCAGTATTTT.

This clonotype occurred many times. The gene calls are TRBV15 and TRBJ1-2; D is unclear. The CDR3 is made up of 15 amino acids. In germline, CDR1 is LNHNV, CDR2 YYDKDF (reference sequence). V shed 0 bases and J shed 2 bases, with 10 bases lying between them. The CDR3 spells CATSRDRGGNYGYTF. DNA of the CDR3: TGTGCCACCAGCAGAGATCGAGGAGGGAACTATGGCTACACCTTC.

The chain uses TRBV7-9 and TRBJ1-2, with TRBD1 matching over 10 bases. Losses at the gene ends were 5 bases for V and 3 bases for J; bases not matched to a gene: 9. Germline CDR1 reads SEHNR; CDR2 reads FQNEAQ (reference sequence). This CDR3 is built from 16 residues. The CDR3 here is CASSIMRTGGHYGYTF. The CDR3, as DNA: TGTGCCAGCAGCATAATGCGGACAGGGGGGCACTATGGCTACACCTTC.

This clonotype occurred many times. J is TRBJ2-1 and V is TRBV6-1; 7 nucleotides agree with TRBD2. V lost 5 bases to trimming and J lost 2 bases; unmatched junction nucleotides: 6. The CDR3 contains 15 residues. Germline V CDR1 and CDR2: MNHNS, SASEGT. The CDR3 spells CASSPLAGAYNEQFF. The CDR3 DNA sequence: TGTGCCAGCAGTCCCCTGGCGGGAGCCTACAATGAGCAGTTCTTC.

To note about this clonotype: A much bigger clone sits one base away, suggesting this may be a read error. The chain is built from TRBV7-6 and TRBJ2-7; D is unclear. CDR3 size: 14 residues. Germline CDR1 and CDR2: SGHVS and FNYEAQ. V lost 1 base, J lost 2 bases, and 9 bases lay in between. This CDR3 reads CASSLGVGAYEQYF. CDR3 bases: TGTGCCAGCAGCTTAGGGGTCGGAGCCTACGAGCAGTACTTC.

The chain joins TRBV7-9 to TRBJ2-4, with D tentatively TRBD2 (6 bases). Germline V gene lookup returns CDR1 SEHNR and CDR2 FQNEAQ (reference sequence). V was pared by 1 base and J by 7 bases, with 14 bases between. The CDR3 has 15 amino acids. The CDR3 spells CASSLGEPGRNIQYF. The CDR3 DNA is TGTGCCAGCAGCTTAGGGGAGCCAGGGAGGAACATTCAGTACTTC.

This clonotype has a count of ten or more. The chain is built from TRBV7-9 and TRBJ1-1, with D unresolved. V dropped 6 bases and J dropped 0 bases, with 5 bases sitting between them. This CDR3 contains 12 residues. CDR1 is SEHNR and CDR2 is FQNEAQ in the germline V gene (reference sequence). The CDR3 loop is CASSRMNTEAFF. The CDR3, as DNA: TGTGCCAGCAGTCGTATGAACACTGAAGCTTTCTTT.

This clonotype was counted ten times or more. V usage is TRBV15 and J usage is TRBJ2-7; D not certain. This CDR3 has 14 residues. V was pared by 2 bases and J by 6 bases, with 14 bases between. CDR1 is LNHNV and CDR2 is YYDKDF in the germline V gene (reference sequence). CDR3 bases: TGTGCCACCAGCAGACCCGTATTCTCTCCCGAGCAGTACTTC. It specifies CATSRPVFSPEQYF.

The chain couples TRBV7-2 to TRBJ2-6; the match to TRBD2 covers 11 bases. CDR1 and CDR2 from the germline V gene are SGHTA and FQGNSA. V trimming: 3 bases; J trimming: 0 bases; junction bases outside the gene matches: 16. This CDR3 comprises 22 residues. The CDR3: CASSFVLLAGAAGGSGANVLTF. CDR3 DNA sequence: TGTGCCAGCAGCTTTGTTTTACTAGCGGGAGCGGCCGGGGGCTCTGGGGCCAACGTCCTGACTTTC.

The chain couples TRBV6-2 or TRBV6-3 to TRBJ2-7; D unresolved. Per the germline V gene, CDR1 is MNHEY and CDR2 is SVGEGT. The CDR3 has 13 amino acids. V was clipped by 7 bases and J by 0 bases, with 10 bases between them. CDR3 protein: CASKLPASYEQYF. The CDR3 region has the DNA TGTGCCAGCAAGCTCCCAGCCTCCTACGAGCAGTACTTC.